The source of this TCR beta chain is a study of PD-1 blockade in classical Hodgkin lymphoma. Study-level findings and limits: Those achieving complete response showed baseline diversity like newly diagnosed patients. There was a significant rise in CD4+ TCR diversity by C4D1, with no such rise for CD8+.

Only in-frame clones appear in the TCRdb table, and some are missing; sequencing was by immunoSEQ multiplex PCR. The sample lists approximately 41,000 clones; 78% were seen once. Germline assignment: CDR1 LNHNV and CDR2 YYDKDF (reference sequence). This CDR3 is 16 amino acids long. J was trimmed by 3 bases and V by 5 bases; bases with no gene match: 6. With regard to this clone: Its antigen is unidentified.

Every patient experienced relapse after autologous stem cell transplantation, and brentuximab vedotin exposure varied. The sequences come from peripheral blood mononuclear cells (PBMCs), collected at baseline. The source is a human donor with classical Hodgkin lymphoma. The chain has TRBV15 and TRBJ2-3, with 12 bases fitting TRBD1. The CDR3 here is CATSVRDRGLTDTQYF. CDR3 DNA: TGTGCCACCAGCGTCCGGGACAGGGGGCTAACAGATACGCAGTATTTT.